This T cell receptor (beta chain) was identified in a study of cytomegalovirus exposure and HLA in healthy donors. Study-wide results and caveats: A later analysis, which compared TCR beta chains of equal frequency, found the HLA-associated ones more clonally expanded. Later work associated 17,000 or so TCR beta sequences with HLA alleles at 0.05 false discovery rate.

The PCR made use of 60 Vbeta and 13 Jbeta primers. Produced via immunoSEQ multiplex PCR; TCRdb's table is partial and in-frame only. The sample consists of more than 75,000 clones, 79% of them appearing once. This clone turned up a few times. As yet, its antigen is unknown. This TCR was recovered from a man aged 25 to 40 in good health and CMV-seronegative. Specimen: PBMCs.

This CDR3 is CASSPRGNTEAFF. CDR3 bases: TGTGCCAGCTCACCAAGGGGGAACACTGAAGCTTTCTTT. The rearrangement links TRBV18 to TRBJ1-1; the D gene is possibly TRBD1 (5 bases). The germline gives CDR1 KGHSH, CDR2 LQKENI. This CDR3 spans 13 amino acids. V gave up 2 bases and J gave up 1 base, with 5 bases separating them.